This T cell receptor (beta chain) was captured in a study of T-cell memory formation after mild COVID-19. The study's findings and limits: Contracting CD4+ clones lay largely in CM and EM, with CD8+ ones residing in EMRA. Pre-infection memory harbored some responding clones, suggesting cross-reactive memory joined. Contracting clones from day 15 to 85 showed balanced CD4/CD8; later expanders favored CD4+.

From 5'RACE with constant-segment primers came TCR alpha and TCR beta cDNA libraries that carried sample barcodes and UMIs. MiXCR, run by TCRdb on the 5' RACE reads, gives a single entry per CDR3 protein. In the table there are more than 250,000 distinct CDR3 sequences, around 16% of which are singletons. This clonotype has just a few counts. Its antigen remains unidentified. Trimming pared 0 bases from V and 0 bases from J, leaving 18 bases between. This CDR3 has 18 amino acids. Germline loops: CDR1 LGHNA, CDR2 YSLEER. Sequencing was performed on PBMCs or a T cell subset sorted from them (not recorded which). V gene TRBV4-3 combines with J gene TRBJ2-7; maybe TRBD2 (7 bases). The TCR sequence derives from a man between 18 and 35 years old who had mild COVID-19 (a few samples of this study predate the infection). Cell type and time point are not known. The CDR3 region is CASSQDRRRGPFSYEQYF. DNA for the CDR3: TGCGCCAGCAGCCAAGATCGAAGGCGGGGGCCCTTCTCCTACGAGCAGTACTTC.